The T cell receptor beta chain described here comes from a study of T cell changes during pregnancy in multiple sclerosis. The data were produced by immunoSEQ multiplex PCR, yet TCRdb's version contains in-frame clones alone and is incomplete. The data show about 30,000 clones, approximately 90% seen once. The source of this sequence is a female donor in good health, enrolled as a control in a pregnancy study. The source was peripheral blood, collected in the first trimester of pregnancy.

The CDR3 DNA reads TGTGCCAGTAGACACACCCCGGGACTAGGGGCCGGGGAGCTGTTTTTT. The encoded protein is CASRHTPGLGAGELFF. This chain uses TRBV19 with TRBJ2-2, with 8 bases aligning to TRBD2. V dropped 6 bases and J dropped 6; count of bases not matched to a gene: 12. Per germline, CDR1 LNHDA and CDR2 SQIVND (reference sequence). CDR3 length: 16 amino acids.